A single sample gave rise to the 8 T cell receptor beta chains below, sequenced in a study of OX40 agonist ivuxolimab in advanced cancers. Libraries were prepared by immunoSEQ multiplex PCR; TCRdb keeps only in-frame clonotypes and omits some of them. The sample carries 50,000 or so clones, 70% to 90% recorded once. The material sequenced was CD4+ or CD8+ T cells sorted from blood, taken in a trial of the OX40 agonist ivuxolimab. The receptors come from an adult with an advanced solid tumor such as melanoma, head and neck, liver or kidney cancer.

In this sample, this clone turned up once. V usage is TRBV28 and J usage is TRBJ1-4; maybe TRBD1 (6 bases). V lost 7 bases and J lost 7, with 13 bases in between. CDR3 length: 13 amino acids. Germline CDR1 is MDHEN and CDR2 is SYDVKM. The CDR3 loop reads CASKIGGGEKLFF. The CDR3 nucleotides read TGTGCCAGCAAGATAGGGGGAGGTGAAAAACTGTTTTTT.

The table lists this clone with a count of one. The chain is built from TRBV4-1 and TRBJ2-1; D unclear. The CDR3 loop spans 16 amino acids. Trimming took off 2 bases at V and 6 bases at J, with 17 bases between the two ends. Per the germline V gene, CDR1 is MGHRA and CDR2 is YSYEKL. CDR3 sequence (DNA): TGCGCCAGCAGCCAATCGGGTTTTGGCGTCGCCAATGAGCAGTTCTTC. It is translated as CASSQSGFGVANEQFF.

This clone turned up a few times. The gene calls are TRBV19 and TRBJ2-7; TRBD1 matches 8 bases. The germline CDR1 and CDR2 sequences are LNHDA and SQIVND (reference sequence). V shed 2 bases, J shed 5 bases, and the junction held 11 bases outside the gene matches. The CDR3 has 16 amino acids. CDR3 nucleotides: TGTGCCAGTAGTATATTCTCCGGGACAGGAGTCAACGAGCAGTACTTC. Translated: CASSIFSGTGVNEQYF.

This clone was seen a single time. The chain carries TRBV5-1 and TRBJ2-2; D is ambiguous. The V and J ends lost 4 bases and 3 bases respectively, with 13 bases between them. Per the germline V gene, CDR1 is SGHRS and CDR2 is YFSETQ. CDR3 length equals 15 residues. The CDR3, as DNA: TGCGCCAGCAGCCTGACCGGCCCGGACACCGGGGAGCTGTTTTTT. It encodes CASSLTGPDTGELFF.

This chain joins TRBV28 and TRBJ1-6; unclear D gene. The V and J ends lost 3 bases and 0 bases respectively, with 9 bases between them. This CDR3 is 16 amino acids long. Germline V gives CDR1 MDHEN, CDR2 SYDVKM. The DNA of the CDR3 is TGTGCCAGCAGTTTGAGGCGGAGCTCCTATAATTCACCCCTCCACTTT. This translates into CASSLRRSSYNSPLHF. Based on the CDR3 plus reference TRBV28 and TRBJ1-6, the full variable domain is DVKVTQSSRYLVKRTGEKVFLECVQDMDHENMFWYRQDPGLGLRLIYFSYDVKMKEKGDIPEGYSVSREKKERFSLILESASTNQTSMYLCASSLRRSSYNSPLHFGNGTRLTVT.

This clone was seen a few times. The CDR3 here is CASQSLRFLAGKFGHGYTF. The CDR3 coding sequence is TGTGCCAGCCAAAGCCTACGGTTTTTGGCAGGAAAATTTGGGCATGGCTACACCTTC. V is TRBV27 and J is TRBJ1-2; D remains unclear. The ends were cut back, 8 bases at V and 6 bases at J, with 34 bases in the middle. The CDR3 has 19 residues. Germline CDR1 and CDR2: MNHEY and SMNVEV (reference sequence).

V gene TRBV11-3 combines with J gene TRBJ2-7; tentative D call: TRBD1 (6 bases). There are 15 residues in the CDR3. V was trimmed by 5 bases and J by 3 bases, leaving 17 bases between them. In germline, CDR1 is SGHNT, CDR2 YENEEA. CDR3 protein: CASSPTGTQDYEQYF. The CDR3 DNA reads TGTGCCAGCAGCCCCACTGGGACACAGGACTACGAGCAGTACTTC.

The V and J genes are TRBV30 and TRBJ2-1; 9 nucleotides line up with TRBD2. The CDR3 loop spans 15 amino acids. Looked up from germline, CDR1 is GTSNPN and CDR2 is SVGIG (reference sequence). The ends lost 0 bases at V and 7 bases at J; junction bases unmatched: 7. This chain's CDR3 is CAWSVGLAGLNEQFF. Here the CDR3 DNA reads TGTGCCTGGAGTGTAGGGCTAGCGGGATTAAATGAGCAGTTCTTC.